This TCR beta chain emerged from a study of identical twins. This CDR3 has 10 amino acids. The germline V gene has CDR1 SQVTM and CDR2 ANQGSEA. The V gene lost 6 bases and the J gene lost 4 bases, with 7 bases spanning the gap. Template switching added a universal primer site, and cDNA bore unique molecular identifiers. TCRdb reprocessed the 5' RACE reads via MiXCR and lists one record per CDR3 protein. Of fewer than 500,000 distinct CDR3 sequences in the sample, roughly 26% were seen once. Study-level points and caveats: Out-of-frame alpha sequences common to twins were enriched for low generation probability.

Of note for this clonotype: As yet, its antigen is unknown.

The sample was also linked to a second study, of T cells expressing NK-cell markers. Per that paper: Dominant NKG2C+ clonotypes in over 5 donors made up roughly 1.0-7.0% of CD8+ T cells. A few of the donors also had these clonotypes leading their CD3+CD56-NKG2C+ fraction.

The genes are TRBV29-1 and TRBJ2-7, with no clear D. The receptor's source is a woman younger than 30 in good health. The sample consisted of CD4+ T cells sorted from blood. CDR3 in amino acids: CSVLDYEQYF. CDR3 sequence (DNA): TGCAGCGTCCTAGATTACGAGCAGTACTTC.